The 24 T cell receptor beta chains given below trace back to one sample, sequenced in a study of cytomegalovirus exposure and HLA in healthy donors. In the PCR, 60 Vbeta and 13 Jbeta primers were used. Measured with immunoSEQ multiplex PCR; TCRdb has only the in-frame clones, and not every one. The sample lists 150,000 to 250,000 clones, approximately 80% occurring once. Source material: PBMCs. Receptor source: a boy aged 2 to 10 in good health and CMV-seronegative.

This chain uses TRBV7-2 with TRBJ2-7; a weak D match, TRBD1 (5 bases). The ends were cut back, 0 bases at V and 2 bases at J, with 11 bases in the middle. CDR1 SGHTA and CDR2 FQGNSA come from the germline V gene. This CDR3 has 15 amino acids. The CDR3 region is CASSLAAGWAYEQYF. The CDR3 coding sequence is TGTGCCAGCAGCTTAGCGGCAGGGTGGGCCTACGAGCAGTACTTC. Looking up the rest from reference TRBV7-2 and TRBJ2-7 gives the full variable domain: GAGVSQSPSNKVTEKGKDVELRCDPISGHTALYWYRQSLGQGLEFLIYFQGNSAPDKSGLPSDRFSAERTGGSVSTLTIQRTQQEDSAVYLCASSLAAGWAYEQYFGPGTRLTVT.

The V gene is TRBV7-8, the J gene TRBJ2-1, with 7 nucleotides matching TRBD2. The germline V gene encodes CDR1 SGHVS and CDR2 FQNEAQ. Trimming cost V 4 bases and J 6 bases; bases outside gene matches: 9. The CDR3 length is 15 residues. CDR3 residues: CASSYDPGGGNEQFF. CDR3 coding DNA: TGTGCCAGCAGCTACGACCCCGGCGGGGGCAATGAGCAGTTCTTC.

The V and J genes are TRBV4-3 and TRBJ2-1, with 10 bases matching TRBD2. Looked up from germline, CDR1 is LGHNA and CDR2 is YSLEER. The CDR3 is 16 residues long. J gave up 4 bases and V 0 bases, and 3 bases lay outside the gene matches. For the CDR3, the DNA is TGCGCCAGCAGCCAAGAGAGACTAGCGGGTTACAATGAGCAGTTCTTC. Protein: CASSQERLAGYNEQFF.

The chain joins TRBV4-2 to TRBJ1-1; D is unclear. This CDR3 has 13 amino acids. Deletions cut 6 bases from V and 4 bases from J, with 12 bases between. Germline lookup yields CDR1 LGHNA and CDR2 YNFKEQ. DNA of the CDR3: TGTGCCAGCAGTCCGGGAGGAAGCACTGAAGCTTTCTTT. It translates to CASSPGGSTEAFF.

A single count supports this clone. The rearrangement uses TRBV7-3 and TRBJ1-2; possibly TRBD1 for D (5 bases). The CDR3 covers 13 residues. The germline V gene has CDR1 SGHTA and CDR2 FQGTGA. V was cut by 10 bases and J by 3 bases, with 15 bases left in between. The CDR3 nucleotides are TGTGCCAACGGACATGGGATTGACTATGGCTACACCTTC. As protein: CANGHGIDYGYTF. Combining the CDR3 with reference TRBV7-3 and TRBJ1-2 gives the whole variable domain GAGVSQTPSNKVTEKGKYVELRCDPISGHTALYWYRQSLGQGPEFLIYFQGTGAADDSGLPNDRFFAVRPEGSVSTLKIQRTERGDSAVYLCANGHGIDYGYTFGSGTRLTVV.

J is TRBJ1-1 and V is TRBV5-6; possibly TRBD1 for D (5 bases). This CDR3 region has 15 residues. CDR1 is SGHDT, CDR2 YYEEEE, per germline. V lost 0 bases and J 2 bases, leaving 11 bases between the germline ends. The CDR3 loop reads CASSLERGINTEAFF. CDR3 DNA: TGTGCCAGCAGCTTGGAACGGGGGATTAACACTGAAGCTTTCTTT. Filled out from reference TRBV5-6 and TRBJ1-1, the complete variable domain reads DAGVTQSPTHLIKTRGQQVTLRCSPKSGHDTVSWYQQALGQGPQFIFQYYEEEERQRGNFPDRFSGHQFPNYSSELNVNALLLGDSALYLCASSLERGINTEAFFGQGTRLTVV.

The chain recombines TRBV5-4 with TRBJ1-2, with 8 bases aligning to TRBD1. Germline trimming cut 1 base from V and 6 bases from J; bases unmatched to any gene: 5. The CDR3 spans 14 residues. From germline, CDR1 is SGHNT and CDR2 YYREEE (reference sequence). The CDR3 DNA follows: TGTGCCAGCAGCTTGCCGGACAGGGCGGATGGCTACACCTTC. This sequence encodes CASSLPDRADGYTF.

This clone has a single count. This rearrangement joins TRBV27 to TRBJ2-7, with 7 bases that match TRBD1. V shed 2 bases, J shed 4 bases, and the junction held 5 bases outside the gene matches. CDR3 length: 14 amino acids. The germline V gene has CDR1 MNHEY and CDR2 SMNVEV (reference sequence). The CDR3 nucleotides are TGTGCCAGCAGTTTAACCGGCAGGGGGTACGAGCAGTACTTC. It encodes CASSLTGRGYEQYF.

The chain uses TRBV28 and TRBJ1-5, with TRBD1 matching 9 bases. Per the germline V gene, CDR1 is MDHEN and CDR2 is SYDVKM. The J segment lost 6 bases and the V segment lost 7 bases, leaving 4 bases of the junction unmatched. The CDR3 covers 13 residues. The CDR3 is CASNRGLVQPQHF. The CDR3 DNA follows: TGTGCCAGCAACAGGGGGCTAGTTCAGCCCCAGCATTTT.

The chain carries TRBV9 and TRBJ2-2; 7 nucleotides align to TRBD1. Germline V gene lookup returns CDR1 SGDLS and CDR2 YYNGEE. The CDR3 spans 13 residues. J was trimmed by 6 bases and V by 5 bases; bases with no gene match: 4. CDR3 amino acids: CASSPQGSGELFF. For the CDR3, the DNA is TGTGCCAGCAGTCCACAGGGGTCCGGGGAGCTGTTTTTT.

The chain couples TRBV4-3 to TRBJ1-5; perhaps TRBD1 as D (5 bases). This CDR3 is built from 15 residues. Looked up from germline, CDR1 is LGHNA and CDR2 is YSLEER. Trimming removed 5 bases from V and 5 bases from J, with 16 bases in between. CDR3 sequence reads: CASSRTRGSDQPQHF. The DNA for the CDR3 is TGCGCCAGCAGCAGGACACGAGGAAGCGATCAGCCCCAGCATTTT.

This clone was seen more than once but under ten times. The V gene is TRBV18, the J gene TRBJ1-2; D might be TRBD1 (5 bases). Looked up from germline, CDR1 is KGHSH and CDR2 is LQKENI. The CDR3 has 14 amino acids. V dropped 1 base and J dropped 4 bases, with 10 bases sitting between them. In DNA, the CDR3 is TGTGCCAGCTCACCACGTGACAGTGGCTATGGCTACACCTTC. Amino acid sequence: CASSPRDSGYGYTF.

This chain uses TRBV7-3 with TRBJ2-7; 7 positions match TRBD1. The CDR3 covers 15 residues. Per the germline V gene, CDR1 is SGHTA and CDR2 is FQGTGA. V shed 5 bases, J shed 1 base, and the junction held 8 bases outside the gene matches. DNA for the CDR3: TGTGCCAGCAGCCCTATTCCGGGACAGTCCTACGAGCAGTACTTC. This codes for CASSPIPGQSYEQYF.

The sample holds a few counts of this clone. This CDR3 reads CASSLQGSEVSPLHF. CDR3 DNA sequence: TGTGCCAGCAGTTTACAGGGTAGTGAAGTCTCACCCCTCCACTTT. The genes are TRBV27 and TRBJ1-6, with D possibly being TRBD1 (5 bases). The germline V gene has CDR1 MNHEY and CDR2 SMNVEV (reference sequence). CDR3 size: 15 residues. Deletions cut 2 bases from V and 10 bases from J, with 15 bases between.

The chain employs TRBV15 and TRBJ1-1; D possibly corresponds to TRBD1 (6 bases). CDR1 and CDR2 from the germline V gene are LNHNV and YYDKDF (reference sequence). The CDR3 has 16 residues. Between the trimmed V and J ends, which lost 0 bases and 4 bases, there was a span of 15 bases. The CDR3 loop is CATSREQGPRGTEAFF. In DNA form, the CDR3 reads TGTGCCACCAGCAGAGAACAGGGCCCAAGGGGCACTGAAGCTTTCTTT. The whole variable domain, filled in from reference TRBV15 and TRBJ1-1, reads DAMVIQNPRYQVTQFGKPVTLSCSQTLNHNVMYWYQQKSSQAPKLLFHYYDKDFNNEADTPDNFQSRRPNTSFCFLDIRSPGLGDTAMYLCATSREQGPRGTEAFFGQGTRLTVV.

The gene calls are TRBV5-1 and TRBJ2-3; 11 bases are a match to TRBD2. The V segment lost 0 bases and the J segment 6 bases; nucleotides outside the gene matches: 3. Germline CDR1 reads SGHRS; CDR2 reads YFSETQ. The length of the CDR3 is 15 residues. CDR3 protein: CASSLVSGGADTQYF. The DNA for the CDR3 is TGCGCCAGCAGCTTGGTTAGCGGGGGGGCGGATACGCAGTATTTT.

V and J are TRBV5-7 and TRBJ1-5; D may be TRBD1 (5 bases). TRBV5-7 is marked as an open reading frame, function uncertain. V was trimmed by 4 bases and J by 4 bases, leaving 18 bases between them. CDR3 size: 16 residues. CDR3 bases: TGTGCCAGCAGCCCCCCCGACAGCGCCGAGAATCAGCCCCAGCATTTT. This translates into CASSPPDSAENQPQHF.

This clone appeared a single time. The chain combines TRBV19 with TRBJ2-2; 7 bases agree with TRBD2. Germline V gives CDR1 LNHDA, CDR2 SQIVND (reference sequence). The CDR3 runs to 15 residues. V trimming: 9 bases; J trimming: 4 bases; junction bases outside the gene matches: 11. The chain's CDR3 is CASTVLGEGTGELFF. Here the CDR3 DNA reads TGTGCCAGCACAGTACTGGGGGAGGGCACCGGGGAGCTGTTTTTT. The variable domain in full, with the rest retrieved from reference TRBV19 and TRBJ2-2, is DGGITQSPKYLFRKEGQNVTLSCEQNLNHDAMYWYRQDPGQGLRLIYYSQIVNDFQKGDIAEGYSVSREKKESFPLTVTSAQKNPTAFYLCASTVLGEGTGELFFGEGSRLTVL.

The genes are TRBV6-1 and TRBJ2-3, with D perhaps matching TRBD1 (5 bases). Germline-derived CDR1 and CDR2 are MNHNS and SASEGT. V gave up 9 bases and J gave up 2 bases, with 18 bases separating them. The CDR3 extends over 15 amino acids. The CDR3: CASHETGALTDTQYF. CDR3 nucleotides: TGTGCCAGTCATGAGACTGGGGCCCTCACAGATACGCAGTATTTT.

The V and J genes are TRBV2 and TRBJ2-3; D possibly corresponds to TRBD1 (5 bases). This CDR3 spans 16 amino acids. Germline-derived CDR1 and CDR2 are SNHLY and FYNNEI. The V end was cut by 8 bases, the J end by 2 bases, with 20 bases between. The CDR3 sequence is CASWNRLGAFTDTQYF. Here the CDR3 DNA reads TGTGCCAGCTGGAATAGGTTAGGGGCCTTCACAGATACGCAGTATTTT.

The chain combines TRBV7-3 with TRBJ2-1, with D possibly being TRBD1 (5 bases). The germline V and J ends were trimmed by 2 bases and 9 bases, with 23 bases remaining between them. The V gene's germline CDR1 is SGHTA and CDR2 FQGTGA. CDR3 size: 17 residues. The CDR3 DNA sequence: TGTGCCAGCAGCTTATTCGTGGGCTTGGGGCCTTTTGGTGAGCAGTTCTTC. Protein: CASSLFVGLGPFGEQFF.

This chain uses TRBV6-6 with TRBJ1-1, with unresolved D. CDR1 is MNHNY, CDR2 SVGAGI, per germline (reference sequence). V was clipped by 0 bases and J by 4 bases, with 12 bases between them. This CDR3 contains 15 residues. CDR3 in DNA: TGTGCCAGCAGTTACTCGATAGTCGGGGTCACTGAAGCTTTCTTT. Translated: CASSYSIVGVTEAFF.

The CDR3 region is CASRLTNRVWEKLFF. The CDR3 DNA reads TGTGCCAGTAGACTCACCAACAGGGTCTGGGAAAAACTGTTTTTT. This chain uses TRBV19 with TRBJ1-4, with a weak D call TRBD1 (6 bases). The V and J ends lost 6 bases and 8 bases respectively, with 19 bases between them. Germline values: CDR1 LNHDA, CDR2 SQIVND (reference sequence). The CDR3 is 15 residues long.

This clone was seen a handful of times. CDR3 nucleotide sequence: TGCAGCGTTAGGACTAGCGGCCAAGAGACCCAGTACTTC. Its protein product is CSVRTSGQETQYF. The rearrangement links TRBV29-1 to TRBJ2-5; 10 nucleotides agree with TRBD2. The CDR3 consists of 13 residues. After removal of 5 bases from V and 1 base from J, the junction contained 1 base not matched to a gene. Germline V CDR1 and CDR2: SQVTM, ANQGSEA.